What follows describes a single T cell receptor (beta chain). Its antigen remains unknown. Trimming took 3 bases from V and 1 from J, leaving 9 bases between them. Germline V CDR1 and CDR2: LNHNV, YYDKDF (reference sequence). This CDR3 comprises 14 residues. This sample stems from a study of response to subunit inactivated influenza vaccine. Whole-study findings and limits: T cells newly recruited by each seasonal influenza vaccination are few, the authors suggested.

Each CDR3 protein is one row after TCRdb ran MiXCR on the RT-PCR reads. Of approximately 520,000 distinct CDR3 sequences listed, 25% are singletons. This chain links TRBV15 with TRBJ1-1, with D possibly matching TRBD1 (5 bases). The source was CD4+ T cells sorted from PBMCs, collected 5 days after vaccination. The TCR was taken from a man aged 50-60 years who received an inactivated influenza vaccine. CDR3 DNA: TGTGCCACCAGCAGGGAGGGGCAGAACACTGAAGCTTTCTTT. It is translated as CATSREGQNTEAFF.